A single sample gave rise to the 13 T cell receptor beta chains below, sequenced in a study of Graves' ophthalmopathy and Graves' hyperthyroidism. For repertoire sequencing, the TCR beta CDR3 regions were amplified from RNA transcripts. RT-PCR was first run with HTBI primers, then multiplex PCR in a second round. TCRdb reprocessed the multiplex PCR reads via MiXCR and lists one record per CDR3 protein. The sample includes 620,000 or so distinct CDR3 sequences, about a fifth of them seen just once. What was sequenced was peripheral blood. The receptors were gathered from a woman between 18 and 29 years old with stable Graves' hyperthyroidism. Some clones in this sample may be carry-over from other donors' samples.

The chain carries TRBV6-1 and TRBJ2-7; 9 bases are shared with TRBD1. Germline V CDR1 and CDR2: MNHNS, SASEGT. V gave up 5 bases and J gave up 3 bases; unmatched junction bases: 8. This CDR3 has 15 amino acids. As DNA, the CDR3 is TGTGCCAGCAGTCGGCGGGTGACAGGGGGCTACGAGCAGTACTTC. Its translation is CASSRRVTGGYEQYF.

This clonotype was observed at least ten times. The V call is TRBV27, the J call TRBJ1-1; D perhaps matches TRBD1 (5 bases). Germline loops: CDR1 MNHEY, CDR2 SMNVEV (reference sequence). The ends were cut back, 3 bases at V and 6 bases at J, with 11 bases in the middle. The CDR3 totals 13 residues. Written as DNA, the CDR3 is TGTGCCAGCAGTTTGGGGGTCACGGCTGAAGCTTTCTTT. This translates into CASSLGVTAEAFF.

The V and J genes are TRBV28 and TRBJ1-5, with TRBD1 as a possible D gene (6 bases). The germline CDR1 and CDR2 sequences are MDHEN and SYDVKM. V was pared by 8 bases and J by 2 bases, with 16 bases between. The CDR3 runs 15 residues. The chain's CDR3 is CASVPLRGGNQPQHF. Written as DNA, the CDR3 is TGTGCCAGCGTTCCTCTCAGGGGAGGCAATCAGCCCCAGCATTTT.

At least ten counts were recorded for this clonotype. CDR3 DNA sequence: TGTGCCACCCTACCGGGACCGCTGAACACTGAAGCTTTCTTT. It yields the protein CATLPGPLNTEAFF. The chain combines TRBV6-1 with TRBJ1-1; maybe TRBD1 (5 bases). The CDR3 runs to 14 residues. Germline-derived CDR1 and CDR2 are MNHNS and SASEGT. Trimming left V 10 bases short and J 0 bases short, with 15 bases between.

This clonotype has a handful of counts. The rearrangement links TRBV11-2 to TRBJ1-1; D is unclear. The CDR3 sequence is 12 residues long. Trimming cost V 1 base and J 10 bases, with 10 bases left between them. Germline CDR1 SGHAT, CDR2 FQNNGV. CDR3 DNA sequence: TGTGCCAGCAGCTTAGGTGGCCGCAGAGCTTTCTTT. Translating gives CASSLGGRRAFF.

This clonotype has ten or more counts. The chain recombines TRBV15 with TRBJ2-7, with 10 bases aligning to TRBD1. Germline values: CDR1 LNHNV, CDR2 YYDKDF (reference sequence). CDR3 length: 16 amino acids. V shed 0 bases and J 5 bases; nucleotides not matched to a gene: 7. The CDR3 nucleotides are TGTGCCACCAGCAGAGATCAGGGACAGGGGCACGACGAGCAGTACTTC. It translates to CATSRDQGQGHDEQYF.

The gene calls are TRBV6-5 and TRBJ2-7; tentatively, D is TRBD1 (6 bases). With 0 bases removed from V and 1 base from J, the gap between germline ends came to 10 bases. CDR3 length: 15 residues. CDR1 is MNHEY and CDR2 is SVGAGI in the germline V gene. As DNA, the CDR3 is TGTGCCAGCAGTTACTCGACAGGAGCGTCCTACGAGCAGTACTTC. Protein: CASSYSTGASYEQYF.

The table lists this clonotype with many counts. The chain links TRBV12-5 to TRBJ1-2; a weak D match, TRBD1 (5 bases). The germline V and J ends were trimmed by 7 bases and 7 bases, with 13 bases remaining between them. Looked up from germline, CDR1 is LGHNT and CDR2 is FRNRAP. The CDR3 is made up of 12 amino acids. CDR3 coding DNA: TGTGCTAGTGCTTACGGGGCCGGTGGCTACACCTTC. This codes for CASAYGAGGYTF.

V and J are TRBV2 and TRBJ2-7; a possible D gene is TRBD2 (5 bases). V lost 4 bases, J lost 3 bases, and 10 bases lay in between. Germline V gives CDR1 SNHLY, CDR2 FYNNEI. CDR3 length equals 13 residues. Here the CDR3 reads CASSVEGFYEQYF. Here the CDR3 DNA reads TGTGCCAGCAGTGTCGAGGGTTTCTACGAGCAGTACTTC.

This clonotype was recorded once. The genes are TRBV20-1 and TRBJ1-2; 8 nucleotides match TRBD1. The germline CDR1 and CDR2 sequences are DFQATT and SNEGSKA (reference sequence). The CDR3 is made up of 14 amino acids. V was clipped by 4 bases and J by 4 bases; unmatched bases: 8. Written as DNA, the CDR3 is TGCAGTGCTACATTACTAACAGGGGGCTATGGCTACACCTTC. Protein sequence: CSATLLTGGYGYTF.

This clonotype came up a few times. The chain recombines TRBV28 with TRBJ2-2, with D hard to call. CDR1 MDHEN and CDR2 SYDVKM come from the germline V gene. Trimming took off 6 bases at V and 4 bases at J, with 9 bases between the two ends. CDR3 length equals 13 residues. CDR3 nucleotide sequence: TGTGCCAGCAGAAGACCGATCACCGGGGAGCTGTTTTTT. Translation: CASRRPITGELFF. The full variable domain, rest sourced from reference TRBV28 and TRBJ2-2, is DVKVTQSSRYLVKRTGEKVFLECVQDMDHENMFWYRQDPGLGLRLIYFSYDVKMKEKGDIPEGYSVSREKKERFSLILESASTNQTSMYLCASRRPITGELFFGEGSRLTVL.

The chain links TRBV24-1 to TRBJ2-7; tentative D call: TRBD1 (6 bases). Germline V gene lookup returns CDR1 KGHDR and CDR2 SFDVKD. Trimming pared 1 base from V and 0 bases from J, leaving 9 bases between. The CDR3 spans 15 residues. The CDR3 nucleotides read TGTGCCACCAGTGATTTCCCGGGACACTCCTACGAGCAGTACTTC. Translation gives CATSDFPGHSYEQYF.

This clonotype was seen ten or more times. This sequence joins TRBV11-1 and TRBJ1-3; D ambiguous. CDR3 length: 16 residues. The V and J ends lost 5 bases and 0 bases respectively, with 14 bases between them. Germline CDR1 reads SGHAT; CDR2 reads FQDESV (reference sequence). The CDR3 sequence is CASSPGRWDSGNTIYF. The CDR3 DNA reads TGTGCCAGCAGCCCCGGTCGGTGGGACTCTGGAAACACCATATATTTT.